Each of the 32 T cell receptor beta chains below was sequenced from the same sample in a study of T cells after yellow fever vaccination. Using its own MiXCR run on the 5' RACE reads, TCRdb lists one record per CDR3 protein. The table includes approximately 74,000 distinct CDR3 sequences, around 7% detected once. Material: CD8+ T cells sorted from PBMCs, obtained 4 to 6 days after the first yellow fever vaccination. The origin of the receptors is a man aged 18 to 30 who received the YFV17D yellow fever vaccine.

The chain has TRBV4-1 and TRBJ2-1; possible D gene TRBD1, 6 bases. This CDR3 contains 17 residues. Germline V gene lookup returns CDR1 MGHRA and CDR2 YSYEKL. V was clipped by 6 bases and J by 5 bases, with 23 bases between them. The CDR3 protein is CASRPSSMRGTHNEQFF. For the CDR3, the DNA is TGCGCCAGCAGGCCAAGTTCGATGAGGGGGACACACAATGAGCAGTTCTTC.

This clonotype was seen ten or more times. V is TRBV9 and J is TRBJ1-6; D remains unclear. Germline values: CDR1 SGDLS, CDR2 YYNGEE. V lost 3 bases to trimming and J lost 0 bases, with 10 bases between them. The CDR3 spans 16 residues. The CDR3 reads CASSERADSYNSPLHF. CDR3 DNA sequence: TGTGCCAGCAGCGAACGGGCCGACTCCTATAATTCACCCCTCCACTTT.

The CDR3: CASSQQWRGWEAFF. The CDR3 DNA follows: TGCGCCAGCAGCCAGCAATGGAGGGGCTGGGAAGCTTTCTTT. The genes are TRBV4-1 and TRBJ1-1, with TRBD1 as a possible D gene (5 bases). Germline V lookup: CDR1 MGHRA, CDR2 YSYEKL. Trimming removed 3 bases at V and 8 bases at J, with 16 bases between. There are 14 residues in the CDR3.

This clonotype came up many times. Here the CDR3 reads CASRPGLDIQYF. For the CDR3, the DNA is TGCGCCAGCAGACCGGGACTCGACATTCAGTACTTC. The V call is TRBV4-3, the J call TRBJ2-4, with D possibly TRBD2 on 6 matching bases. Trimming pared 6 bases from V and 8 bases from J, leaving 11 bases between. CDR3 length: 12 amino acids. CDR1 and CDR2 from the germline V gene are LGHNA and YSLEER.

This clonotype was seen a handful of times. V gene TRBV12-3 or TRBV12-4 combines with J gene TRBJ2-2, with 8 bases identical to TRBD1. The CDR3 is made up of 16 amino acids. Germline trimming cut 6 bases from V and 5 bases from J; bases unmatched to any gene: 11. CDR3 protein: CASSPTGERRTGELFF. Written as DNA, the CDR3 is TGTGCCAGCAGCCCGACAGGGGAGAGACGGACCGGGGAGCTGTTTTTT.

The chain recombines TRBV13 with TRBJ2-1; D is uncertain. Trimming pared 10 bases from V and 4 bases from J, leaving 17 bases between. The germline V gene has CDR1 PRHDT and CDR2 FYEKMQ (reference sequence). The CDR3 sequence is 14 residues long. CDR3 DNA: TGTGCCATGGGCCCCGGGCTACGGTACAATGAGCAGTTCTTC. Protein: CAMGPGLRYNEQFF.

This clonotype appeared many times. J is TRBJ2-2 and V is TRBV6-1; 11 bases are shared with TRBD1. With V trimmed by 6 bases and J by 7 bases, 7 bases remained unmatched. This CDR3 has 15 residues. Germline V CDR1 and CDR2: MNHNS, SASEGT. DNA for the CDR3: TGTGCCAGCAGCCCCGGGACAGGGGGTATCGGGGAGCTGTTTTTT. Protein: CASSPGTGGIGELFF.

This clonotype was detected a few times. V and J are TRBV5-4 and TRBJ2-3, with D maybe TRBD1 (6 bases). The CDR3 is 15 amino acids. The germline V gene has CDR1 SGHNT and CDR2 YYREEE (reference sequence). The V end was cut by 4 bases, the J end by 1 base, with 13 bases between. CDR3 sequence reads: CASSTSDRGTDTQYF. CDR3 sequence (DNA): TGTGCCAGCAGCACCTCGGACAGAGGCACAGATACGCAGTATTTT.

This clonotype was counted at least ten times. The chain couples TRBV9 to TRBJ1-4; D is ambiguous. Germline V lookup: CDR1 SGDLS, CDR2 YYNGEE. The CDR3 loop spans 16 amino acids. V was clipped by 3 bases and J by 0 bases, with 12 bases between them. The CDR3 is CASSARQTATNEKLFF. The CDR3 DNA is TGTGCCAGCAGCGCCCGTCAGACGGCAACTAATGAAAAACTGTTTTTT.

This clonotype was counted ten times or more. V and J are TRBV27 and TRBJ1-5; 7 bases match TRBD1. The CDR3 runs to 14 residues. CDR1 and CDR2 (germline): MNHEY, SMNVEV (reference sequence). V lost 6 bases to trimming and J lost 4 bases; unmatched junction nucleotides: 6. CDR3 nucleotides: TGTGCCAGCAGACCCGGGACAGTTAATCAGCCCCAGCATTTT. Translated: CASRPGTVNQPQHF.

This clonotype was counted many times. The V and J genes are TRBV12-3 or TRBV12-4 and TRBJ1-1; 8 bases match TRBD1. V trimming: 4 bases; J trimming: 5 bases; junction bases outside the gene matches: 6. This CDR3 has 14 amino acids. The CDR3 sequence: CASSWAGGGTEAFF. DNA of the CDR3: TGTGCCAGCAGTTGGGCAGGGGGCGGTACTGAAGCTTTCTTT.

The chain's CDR3 is CASSRGRGDIYYEQYF. The CDR3 nucleotides read TGCGCCAGCAGCCGAGGGCGAGGGGACATCTACTACGAGCAGTACTTC. V is TRBV4-3 and J is TRBJ2-7; the D gene is possibly TRBD1 (6 bases). This CDR3 is built from 16 residues. Germline CDR1 LGHNA, CDR2 YSLEER. With 4 bases removed from V and 3 bases from J, the gap between germline ends came to 19 bases.

Notes on this clonotype: It may be a read error: a sequence one base away is much more abundant. The chain has TRBV29-1 and TRBJ2-5; D unclear. This CDR3 comprises 14 residues. Germline V lookup: CDR1 SQVTM, CDR2 ANQGSEA. The CDR3 protein is CSVEVGLYQGTQYF. Here the CDR3 DNA reads TGCAGCGTTGAAGTAGGCTTGTACCAAGGGACCCAGTACTTC.

This clonotype has only a few counts. The CDR3 spells CSARVVDEQFF. The CDR3 DNA follows: TGCAGTGCTAGAGTGGTCGATGAGCAGTTCTTC. The chain carries TRBV20-1 and TRBJ2-1, with D uncertain. CDR3 length: 11 residues. V dropped 1 base and J dropped 8 bases, with 6 bases sitting between them. Germline lookup yields CDR1 DFQATT and CDR2 SNEGSKA (reference sequence).

This clonotype occurred a few times. This sequence joins TRBV5-4 and TRBJ2-3, with D possibly matching TRBD2 (6 bases). Germline CDR1 is SGHNT and CDR2 is YYREEE (reference sequence). Between the trimmed V and J ends, which lost 4 bases and 0 bases, there was a span of 12 bases. CDR3 length: 15 residues. CDR3 nucleotide sequence: TGTGCCAGCAGCGGAGGGGTTGCTAGCACAGATACGCAGTATTTT. It translates to CASSGGVASTDTQYF.

The rearrangement joins TRBV6-6 to TRBJ1-1, with 7 bases matching TRBD1. This CDR3 is 14 amino acids long. Germline CDR1 MNHNY, CDR2 SVGAGI (reference sequence). With 7 bases clipped from V and 5 bases from J, the junction kept 10 bases outside the gene matches. The CDR3, as DNA: TGTGCCAGCACCTACCAGGGGGGAGTTACTGAAGCTTTCTTT. Translated: CASTYQGGVTEAFF.

The chain uses TRBV11-1 and TRBJ2-7; D is perhaps TRBD2 (6 bases). CDR1 is SGHAT and CDR2 is FQDESV in the germline V gene (reference sequence). This CDR3 has 16 amino acids. V was pared by 0 bases and J by 4 bases, with 16 bases between. The CDR3 is CASSLAVARRDYEQYF. The CDR3 nucleotides read TGTGCCAGCAGCTTAGCCGTCGCTAGGCGGGATTACGAGCAGTACTTC. Combining the CDR3 with reference TRBV11-1 and TRBJ2-7 gives the whole variable domain EAEVAQSPRYKITEKSQAVAFWCDPISGHATLYWYRQILGQGPELLVQFQDESVVDDSQLPKDRFSAERLKGVDSTLKIQPAELGDSAMYLCASSLAVARRDYEQYFGPGTRLTVT.

The sample holds a few counts of this clonotype. The rearrangement uses TRBV7-9 and TRBJ2-3; no clear D. CDR1 and CDR2 (germline): SEHNR, FQNEAQ (reference sequence). The CDR3 is 10 amino acids. Trimming removed 4 bases from V and 7 bases from J, with 3 bases in between. CDR3 in DNA: TGTGCCAGCAGCTCACATACGCAGTATTTT. The encoded protein is CASSSHTQYF.

This clonotype was counted at least ten times. The chain recombines TRBV7-6 with TRBJ2-1; D remains unclear. The CDR3 runs 13 residues. Germline assignment: CDR1 SGHVS and CDR2 FNYEAQ. With 7 bases removed from V and 9 bases from J, the gap between germline ends came to 16 bases. DNA for the CDR3: TGTGCCAGCACCCCGAAGTGGGGTGCTGAGCAGTTCTTC. Protein sequence: CASTPKWGAEQFF.

There are a few counts of this clonotype. The chain links TRBV7-2 to TRBJ2-5, with D uncertain. V lost 1 base and J 5 bases, leaving 14 bases between the germline ends. The germline V gene encodes CDR1 SGHTA and CDR2 FQGNSA. There are 15 residues in the CDR3. This CDR3 reads CASSLVLARPETQYF. In DNA form, the CDR3 reads TGTGCCAGCAGCTTAGTTTTAGCCAGGCCGGAGACCCAGTACTTC.

This clonotype was seen a few times. This CDR3 reads CASSQDTGALGGAYGYTF. The CDR3 DNA reads as TGCGCCAGCAGCCAAGATACAGGGGCCTTAGGAGGCGCCTATGGCTACACCTTC. The gene calls are TRBV4-3 and TRBJ1-2; TRBD1 matches at 7 bases. The germline gives CDR1 LGHNA, CDR2 YSLEER. The V segment lost 0 bases and the J segment 4 bases; nucleotides outside the gene matches: 14. The CDR3 length is 18 residues.

This clonotype turned up a few times. J is TRBJ2-3 and V is TRBV13; 11 positions match TRBD2. The germline CDR1 and CDR2 sequences are PRHDT and FYEKMQ (reference sequence). The CDR3 spans 17 residues. With 2 bases clipped from V and 4 bases from J, the junction kept 8 bases outside the gene matches. The CDR3 spells CASSLRLAGGRADTQYF. DNA of the CDR3: TGTGCCAGCAGCTTAAGGCTAGCGGGGGGAAGGGCAGATACGCAGTATTTT. The whole variable domain, filled in from reference TRBV13 and TRBJ2-3, reads AAGVIQSPRHLIKEKRETATLKCYPIPRHDTVYWYQQGPGQDPQFLISFYEKMQSDKGSIPDRFSAQQFSDYHSELNMSSLELGDSALYFCASSLRLAGGRADTQYFGPGTRLTVL.

At least ten counts were recorded for this clonotype. The V and J genes are TRBV11-2 and TRBJ1-1; perhaps TRBD1 as D (6 bases). This CDR3 spans 12 amino acids. CDR1 is SGHAT and CDR2 is FQNNGV in the germline V gene. V was pared by 6 bases and J by 7 bases, with 12 bases between. CDR3 sequence (DNA): TGTGCCAGCAGGCGGGGGCGGGGTGAAGCTTTCTTT. Residues: CASRRGRGEAFF.

The chain is built from TRBV19 and TRBJ1-1, with D possibly matching TRBD1 (5 bases). V lost 3 bases, J lost 3 bases, and 8 bases lay in between. CDR1 and CDR2 from the germline V gene are LNHDA and SQIVND (reference sequence). The CDR3 covers 13 residues. The DNA for the CDR3 is TGTGCCAGTAGTATCTGGGGGGACACTGAAGCTTTCTTT. This encodes CASSIWGDTEAFF.

This clonotype was seen a handful of times. The gene calls are TRBV30 and TRBJ2-5; D not certain. V was trimmed by 0 bases and J by 8 bases, leaving 10 bases between them. The germline V gene has CDR1 GTSNPN and CDR2 SVGIG (reference sequence). The CDR3 totals 12 residues. The CDR3: CAWSVVWGTQYF. The CDR3 DNA is TGTGCCTGGAGTGTCGTTTGGGGAACCCAGTACTTC.

This clonotype showed up many times. The rearrangement uses TRBV27 and TRBJ2-4, with 7 bases fitting TRBD1. CDR3 length equals 15 residues. Germline CDR1 and CDR2: MNHEY and SMNVEV (reference sequence). V lost 3 bases and J lost 6; bases outside the gene matches: 8. The CDR3 reads CASSFNDRVLNIQYF. The CDR3 DNA follows: TGTGCCAGCAGTTTCAACGACAGGGTTCTAAACATTCAGTACTTC.

This clonotype was counted at least ten times. The chain combines TRBV7-9 with TRBJ1-4; D not resolved. Germline CDR1 SEHNR, CDR2 FQNEAQ (reference sequence). The CDR3 has 16 residues. Deletions cut 5 bases from V and 5 bases from J, with 18 bases between. The CDR3 DNA sequence: TGTGCCAGCAGCCCAGTGCCCCTGGGGATAAATGAAAAACTGTTTTTT. Residues: CASSPVPLGINEKLFF.

This rearrangement joins TRBV27 to TRBJ1-6, with 7 positions matching TRBD1. This CDR3 region has 13 residues. CDR1 is MNHEY, CDR2 SMNVEV, per germline (reference sequence). V lost 8 bases to trimming and J lost 8 bases; unmatched junction nucleotides: 6. The CDR3 region has the DNA TGTGCCAGCGGCTTTCAGGGGGATTCACCCCTCCACTTT. Protein sequence: CASGFQGDSPLHF.

At least ten counts were recorded for this clonotype. The chain joins TRBV5-1 to TRBJ2-7; a weak D match, TRBD1 (6 bases). The CDR3 is made up of 14 amino acids. The V gene's germline CDR1 is SGHRS and CDR2 YFSETQ. Trimming took off 4 bases at V and 6 bases at J, with 17 bases between the two ends. The DNA for the CDR3 is TGCGCCAGCAGCGACCTAGGGACATCACGCGAGCAGTACTTC. Its translation is CASSDLGTSREQYF.

This clonotype was seen a handful of times. V usage is TRBV4-3 and J usage is TRBJ1-6; no clear D. The CDR3 consists of 12 residues. Germline CDR1 LGHNA, CDR2 YSLEER. Trimming cost V 0 bases and J 10 bases, with 4 bases left between them. The CDR3 DNA sequence: TGCGCCAGCAGCCAAGATTACTCACCCCTCCACTTT. It is translated as CASSQDYSPLHF.

This chain links TRBV28 with TRBJ1-5; D not resolved. The CDR3 sequence is 16 residues long. Between the trimmed V and J ends, which lost 8 bases and 0 bases, there was a span of 17 bases. The V gene's germline CDR1 is MDHEN and CDR2 SYDVKM. CDR3 bases: TGTGCCAGCGGCGTAGGGTCCGAGTATAGCAATCAGCCCCAGCATTTT. Protein: CASGVGSEYSNQPQHF.

This clonotype was observed a few times. The CDR3 here is CASSLEVHGNYGYTF. The DNA of the CDR3 is TGTGCCAGCAGCTTAGAAGTGCACGGAAACTATGGCTACACCTTC. The rearrangement uses TRBV7-6 and TRBJ1-2; D gene uncertain. With 1 base removed from V and 2 bases from J, the gap between germline ends came to 11 bases. CDR1 is SGHVS and CDR2 is FNYEAQ in the germline V gene. The CDR3 is made up of 15 amino acids. The complete variable domain, with remaining parts taken from reference TRBV7-6 and TRBJ1-2, reads GAGVSQSPRYKVTKRGQDVALRCDPISGHVSLYWYRQALGQGPEFLTYFNYEAQQDKSGLPNDRFSAERPEGSISTLTIQRTEQRDSAMYRCASSLEVHGNYGYTFGSGTRLTVV.